Listed below are T cell receptor beta chains from one sample, sequenced in a study of cytomegalovirus exposure and HLA in healthy donors. The data were produced by immunoSEQ multiplex PCR, yet TCRdb's version contains in-frame clones alone and is incomplete. The data show some 100,000 clones, roughly 88% seen once. Sequencing was carried out using PBMCs. Source of these receptors: a young woman in good health and CMV-seronegative. The CDR3 runs from the conserved cysteine through the conserved F or W. Fields, in order: J gene, D gene, clone size, V gene, CDR3 DNA, CDR3 protein. D genes are given only for firm matches. A row's size may be missing; if present it is once, few, many or a size class.

TRBJ2-3 TRBD2 NA TRBV5-6 TGTGCCAGCAGCTTGGAGTTAGCGGGAGGGCTAGGGACGCAGTATTTT CASSLELAGGLGTQYF
TRBJ2-1 TRBD2 NA TRBV5-6 TGTGCCAGCAGCTCGGATACTAGCGGGGACTACAATGAGCAGTTCTTC CASSSDTSGDYNEQFF
TRBJ2-7 TRBD2 NA TRBV27 TGTGCCAGCAGGCTAGCGGGAACCTACGAGCAGTACTTC CASRLAGTYEQYF
TRBJ1-5 TRBD1 NA TRBV6-4 TGTGCCAGCTGCCAGAACGGGACAGGCGGGTTCCGTGCGCCATGGCCCCAGCATTTT CASCQNGTGGFRAPWPQHF
TRBJ1-6 TRBD1 once TRBV5-1 TGCGCCAGCAGCTTGGAAGGGGGCAGGGACTCACCCCTCCACTTT CASSLEGGRDSPLHF
TRBJ1-5 TRBD1 NA TRBV7-3 TGTGCCAGCAGCTTGACAGGGGGCGTTGAGCCCCAGCATTTT CASSLTGGVEPQHF
TRBJ2-3 TRBD2 NA TRBV9 TGTGCCAGCAGCTACCGACTAGCGGGAGGGGGCACAGATACGCAGTATTTT CASSYRLAGGGTDTQYF
TRBJ1-2 NA NA TRBV30 TGTGCCTGGAGTGTGAATGGTGGGTCTCGACGGGTGCCCTATGGCTACACCTTC CAWSVNGGSRRVPYGYTF
TRBJ1-1 TRBD1 NA TRBV11-2 TGTGCCAGCAGAAAAACAGGGGCACTCGAAGCTTTCTTT CASRKTGALEAFF
TRBJ2-7 TRBD1 NA TRBV19 TGTGCCAGTAGTATTAGCAGGGGGCCAGCCTACGAGCAGTACTTC CASSISRGPAYEQYF
TRBJ2-1 TRBD2 NA TRBV29-1 TGCAGCGGGGGGGGGACCAACTACAATGAGCAGTTCTTC CSGGGTNYNEQFF
TRBJ2-1 TRBD2 few TRBV7-8 TGTGCCAGCAGCTTAAGAGTAGCGGGAATCTACAATGAGCAGTTCTTC CASSLRVAGIYNEQFF
TRBJ2-7 NA NA TRBV7-2 TGTGCCAGCAGCTCCTCTAGGATGGGAGTTAGAGTCCACGAGCAGTACTTC CASSSSRMGVRVHEQYF
TRBJ1-3 NA NA TRBV7-9 TGTGCCAGCAGCTTAGTCCTTTCAGGGGCTGGAAACACCATATATTTT CASSLVLSGAGNTIYF
TRBJ2-1 NA NA TRBV4-1 TGCGCCAGCAGCCAAGAAAGGACTCCCGCCCCGATCTTC CASSQERTPAPIF
TRBJ2-7 NA NA TRBV7-2 TGTGCCAGCAGCTTAGAGGTTAGCGGTGGCTACGAGCAGTACTTC CASSLEVSGGYEQYF
TRBJ2-1 TRBD2 few TRBV25-1 TGTGCCAGCAGTGAATGGGCGGCGGGGGGGGATAATGAGCAGTTCTTC CASSEWAAGGDNEQFF
TRBJ2-1 NA NA TRBV6-5 TGTGCCAGTGGGGGCGGGTACAATGAGCAGTTCTTC CASGGGYNEQFF
TRBJ2-1 TRBD2 once TRBV4-3 TGCGCCAGCAGCCAAGAAGTGGCGGGGGGATACAATGAGCAGTTCTTC CASSQEVAGGYNEQFF
TRBJ2-1 NA NA TRBV7-2 TGTGCCAGCAGCTCCGTCGGGGAGAGGGTGGGCAATGAGCAGTTCTTC CASSSVGERVGNEQFF
TRBJ1-4 NA NA TRBV7-9 TGTTCCAGCAGCTTAAACGAACAGCTGGAAAAACTGTTTTTT CSSSLNEQLEKLFF
TRBJ2-1 NA NA TRBV11-2 TGTGCCAGCAGCTTAGTTCGCGGGACGGGCGGCGAGCAGTTCTTC CASSLVRGTGGEQFF
TRBJ2-7 TRBD2 NA TRBV28 TGTGCCAGCAGTATGCTAGCGGGAGATCTTTACGAGCAGTACTTC CASSMLAGDLYEQYF
TRBJ2-7 NA NA TRBV2 TGTGCCAGCAGTTTTAGCTCCTACGAGCAGTACTTC CASSFSSYEQYF
TRBJ1-1 NA few TRBV19 TGTGCCTCACTCGGGGTCTCGAACACTGAAGCTTTCTTT CASLGVSNTEAFF
TRBJ1-2 NA NA TRBV5-1 TGCGCCAGCAGCTTGTCCGTACTCGGTTATGGCTACACCTTC CASSLSVLGYGYTF